The clone carrying this T cell receptor beta chain has a handful of counts. The data stem from a study of T cell changes during pregnancy in multiple sclerosis. Using immunoSEQ multiplex PCR, the repertoire was profiled, and TCRdb retains in-frame clones only, with some absent. Among about 80,000 clones listed, 92% were seen once. Trimming took 0 bases from V and 5 from J, leaving 4 bases between them. The CDR3 has 11 residues. Germline loops: CDR1 DFQATT, CDR2 SNEGSKA (reference sequence). The receptor's source is a female donor with multiple sclerosis, enrolled in a pregnancy study. The chain has TRBV20-1 and TRBJ1-1; D ambiguous. The sample in question was peripheral blood, obtained before pregnancy. DNA for the CDR3: TGCAGTGCTAGAGAATTAACTGAAGCTTTCTTT. This sequence encodes CSARELTEAFF.